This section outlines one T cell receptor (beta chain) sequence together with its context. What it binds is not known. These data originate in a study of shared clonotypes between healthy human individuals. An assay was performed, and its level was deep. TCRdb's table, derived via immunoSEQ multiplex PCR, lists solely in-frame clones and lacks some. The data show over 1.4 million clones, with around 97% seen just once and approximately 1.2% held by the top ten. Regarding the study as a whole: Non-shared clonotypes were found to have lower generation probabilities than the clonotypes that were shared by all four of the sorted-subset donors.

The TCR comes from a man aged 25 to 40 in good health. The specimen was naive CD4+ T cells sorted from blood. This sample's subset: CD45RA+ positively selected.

CDR3 amino acids: CASSPTYRARGTDTQYF. CDR3 nucleotides: TGTGCCAGCAGCCCGACGTACAGGGCTCGAGGCACAGATACGCAGTATTTT. The chain recombines TRBV5-4 with TRBJ2-3, with D tentatively TRBD1 (6 bases). CDR3 length: 17 amino acids. The germline CDR1 and CDR2 sequences are SGHNT and YYREEE (reference sequence). Trimming cost V 4 bases and J 1 base, with 19 bases left between them.